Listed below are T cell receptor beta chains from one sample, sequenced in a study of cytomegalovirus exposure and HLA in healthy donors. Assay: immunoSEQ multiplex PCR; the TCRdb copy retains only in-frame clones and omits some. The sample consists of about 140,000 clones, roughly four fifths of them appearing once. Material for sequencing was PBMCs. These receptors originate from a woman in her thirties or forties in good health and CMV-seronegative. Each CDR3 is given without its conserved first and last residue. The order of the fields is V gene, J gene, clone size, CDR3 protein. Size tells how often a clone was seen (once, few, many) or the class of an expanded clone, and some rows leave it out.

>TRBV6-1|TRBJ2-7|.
ASSEIVRSGISYEQY
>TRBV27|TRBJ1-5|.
ASSAGTANQPQH
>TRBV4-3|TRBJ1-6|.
ASSQDPIPGQGVWGFSPLH
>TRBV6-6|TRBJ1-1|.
ASSFRQGEAF
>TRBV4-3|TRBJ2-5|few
ASSQVGGGETQY
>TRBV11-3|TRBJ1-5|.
ASSSVGVGTVSNQPQH
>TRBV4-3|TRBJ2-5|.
ASSQVEGGVGGETQY
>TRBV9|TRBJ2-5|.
ASSSSPSGGQTQY
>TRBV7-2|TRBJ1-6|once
ASSLEGVGSPLH
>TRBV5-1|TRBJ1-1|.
ASSLAGTGRAGDEAF
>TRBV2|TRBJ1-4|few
ASSENPGTDGEKLF
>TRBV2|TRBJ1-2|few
ASSRDRSGYT
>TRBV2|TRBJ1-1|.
ASSDGVLMNTEAF
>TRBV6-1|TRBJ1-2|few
ASSEYTGFYGYT
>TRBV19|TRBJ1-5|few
ASSIRGESNQPQH
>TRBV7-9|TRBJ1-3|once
ASSPDIPLDTIY
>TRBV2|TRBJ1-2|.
ASSPHDSYGYT
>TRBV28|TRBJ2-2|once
ALGTGSPGELF
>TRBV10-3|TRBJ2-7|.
AISESRGTGAYEQY
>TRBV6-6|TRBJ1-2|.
ASSSLPGYT
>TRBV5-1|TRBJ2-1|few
ASTWTSGYNEQF
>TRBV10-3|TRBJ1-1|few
AISERQILLNTEAF
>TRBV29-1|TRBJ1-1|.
SVHPSFQGDSEAF